This T cell receptor (beta chain) stems from a study of cytomegalovirus exposure and HLA in healthy donors. Findings and caveats of the study: Sequencing likely produced, as an artifact, a cluster of highly shared sequence variants.

The germline V and J ends were trimmed by 6 bases and 5 bases, with 16 bases remaining between them. The CDR3 covers 15 residues. A remark on this clone: As yet, its antigen is unknown.

While unrecorded immune exposures were likely, the donors were nominally healthy when sampled. PCR amplification relied on 60 Vbeta primers (plus 13 Jbeta primers). Data came from immunoSEQ multiplex PCR; TCRdb stores just in-frame clones and leaves some out. Of 200,000 or so clones listed, more than 75% are singletons. This TCR came from a woman aged 50 to 65 in good health and CMV-seropositive. The rearrangement links TRBV23-1 to TRBJ2-2, with D maybe TRBD2 (6 bases). TRBV23-1 is labeled an ORF, and its function is uncertain. Sequenced material: PBMCs. The CDR3 sequence: CASSSSACRTGELFF. Here the CDR3 DNA reads TGCGCCAGCAGCTCTAGCGCCTGTCGGACCGGGGAGCTGTTTTTT.